The 3 T cell receptor beta chains below come from one sample, sequenced in a study of T-cell reconstitution after alpha-beta-depleted transplantation in children. TCRbeta library construction was performed incorporating unique molecular identifiers. MiXCR, applied by TCRdb to the PCR reads, yields one record per CDR3 protein. The sample has about 72,000 distinct CDR3 sequences, roughly 6.6% seen once. This sample comprised PBMCs from the stem cell graft donor, obtained from the stem cell graft. These receptors were taken from a human donor who donated a stem cell graft to a child with acute lymphoblastic leukemia.

Ten or more counts support this clonotype. The chain recombines TRBV20-1 with TRBJ1-1; D is perhaps TRBD1 (5 bases). Deletions cut 5 bases from V and 5 bases from J, with 15 bases between. CDR3 length: 13 amino acids. Germline V CDR1 and CDR2: DFQATT, SNEGSKA (reference sequence). The CDR3: CSAARGSGTEAFF. DNA for the CDR3: TGCAGTGCTGCGAGGGGTTCGGGGACTGAAGCTTTCTTT.

This clonotype rates as medium-sized. This chain links TRBV5-1 with TRBJ2-1; 10 nucleotides align to TRBD2. V lost 2 bases, J lost 7 bases, and 6 bases stayed unmatched. CDR1 is SGHRS and CDR2 is YFSETQ in the germline V gene. CDR3 size: 15 residues. This chain's CDR3 is CASSFLAGASNEQFF. The CDR3 DNA follows: TGCGCCAGCAGCTTTCTAGCGGGAGCTTCAAATGAGCAGTTCTTC.

The genes are TRBV6-2 or TRBV6-3 and TRBJ2-2, with TRBD2 identical over 9 bases. The CDR3 is 16 residues long. CDR1 and CDR2 (germline): MNHEY, SVGEGT. V lost 4 bases and J lost 4; bases outside the gene matches: 7. The CDR3 loop reads CASSLLPSGATGELFF. The CDR3 DNA follows: TGTGCCAGCAGTTTACTTCCTAGCGGGGCCACCGGGGAGCTGTTTTTT.